The TCR beta chain described here comes from a study of human T cells and chemical hapten exposure (dated by TCRdb to the early 2020s). Regarding the research as a whole: The libraries were sequenced as a pool, and the TCR yield per sample differed mostly because of small variations in library volumes within the pool. This study followed changes in the peripheral blood TCR repertoire in vivo during primary and secondary sensitization of alopecia patients to the hapten diphenylcyclopropenone (DPC). Both TCR alpha and TCR beta chains were sequenced from each blood RNA sample.

The library was obtained by 5' RACE. Sequencing relied on an Illumina MiSeq. During library preparation, unique molecular identifiers were attached to individual cDNA molecules so that TCRs could be counted quantitatively and reproducibly. For the original study's pipeline: The median number of TCRs per sample was around 100,000, ranging from roughly 20,000 to 700,000. V, J and CDR3 annotation of the TCR reads was performed with the Decombinator software suite. For the PS versus PT1 abundance plots, all samples were subsampled to the same number of TCRs (28,000). Expanded TCRs were defined as absent before sensitization and observed at least eight times at the 2-week time point. TCRdb ran its own pipeline on the public reads, namely fastp trimming at Q25 and MiXCR clone calling, and kept in-frame beta chains. One record per CDR3 amino acid sequence lists the most common genes and DNA. These V and J calls rely on TCRdb rather than the paper's analysis. The sample table records 75,000 or so distinct CDR3 sequences; about 15% of these occur just once. Around 7% of the sample comes from the top ten.

The paper as a whole reports these results and caveats: No change with DPC sensitization was found in the number of TCRs above 1 in 1000 frequency, and no evidence of global repertoire structure alterations was found. After repeated subsampling, the strength of the expansion versus patch-test correlation and the threshold at which it became significant changed.

Trimming takes 3 bases from V and 4 bases from J, and the germline ends sit 9 bases apart. The CDR3, from cysteine to phenylalanine, totals 12 residues. CDR3 DNA only is kept here, 36 bases in frame from base 1. The germline V gene (reference sequence) sets CDR1 to DFQATT and CDR2 to SNEGSKA. Total RNA was isolated from unfractionated whole blood collected in Tempus Blood RNA tubes. A handful of healthy volunteers were used as TCR sequencing controls and were bled at day 0, 2 weeks and 6 weeks. On this clonotype: The antigen it binds to is not known. Nothing much larger sits one base from this clone, and base qualities are not available.

This TCR was sampled from a female donor in good health. The chain is made from TRBV20-1 and TRBJ2-5, with TRBD2 tentatively as D gene (5 bases match). The bases are TGCAGTGCTAGGGAGGCGGGAGAGACCCAGTACTTC. This gives the protein CSAREAGETQYF.